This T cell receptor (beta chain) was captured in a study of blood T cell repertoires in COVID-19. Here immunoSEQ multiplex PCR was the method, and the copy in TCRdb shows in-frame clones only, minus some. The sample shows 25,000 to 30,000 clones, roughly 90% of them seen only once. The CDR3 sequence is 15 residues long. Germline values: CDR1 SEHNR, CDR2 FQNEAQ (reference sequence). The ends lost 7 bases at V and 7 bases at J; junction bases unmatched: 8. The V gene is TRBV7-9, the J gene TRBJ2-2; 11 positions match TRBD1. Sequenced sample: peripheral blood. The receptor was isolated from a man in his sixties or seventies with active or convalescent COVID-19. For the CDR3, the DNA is TGTGCCAGCACCATCCCGGGACAGGGGGGCGGGGAGCTGTTTTTT. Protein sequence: CASTIPGQGGGELFF.